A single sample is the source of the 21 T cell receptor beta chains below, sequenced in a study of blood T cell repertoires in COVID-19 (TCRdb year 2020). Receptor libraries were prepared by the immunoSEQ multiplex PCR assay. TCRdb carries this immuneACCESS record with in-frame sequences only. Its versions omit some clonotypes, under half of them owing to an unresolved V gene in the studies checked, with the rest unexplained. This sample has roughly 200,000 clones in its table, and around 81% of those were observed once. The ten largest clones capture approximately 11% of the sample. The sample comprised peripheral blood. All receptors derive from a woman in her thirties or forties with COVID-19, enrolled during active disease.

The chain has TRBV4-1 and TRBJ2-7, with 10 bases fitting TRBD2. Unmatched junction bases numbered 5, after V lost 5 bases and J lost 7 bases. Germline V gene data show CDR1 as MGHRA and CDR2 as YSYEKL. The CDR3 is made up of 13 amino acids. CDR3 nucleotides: TGCGCCAGCAGCTCTCCGGGACTAGCGGAGCAGTACTTC. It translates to CASSSPGLAEQYF.

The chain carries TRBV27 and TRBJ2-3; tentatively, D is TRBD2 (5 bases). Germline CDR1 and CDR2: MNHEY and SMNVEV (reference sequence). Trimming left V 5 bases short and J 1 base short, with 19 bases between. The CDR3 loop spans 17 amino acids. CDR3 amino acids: CASSTTRTRMGTDTQYF. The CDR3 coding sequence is TGTGCCAGCAGTACAACCAGGACTCGCATGGGCACAGATACGCAGTATTTT.

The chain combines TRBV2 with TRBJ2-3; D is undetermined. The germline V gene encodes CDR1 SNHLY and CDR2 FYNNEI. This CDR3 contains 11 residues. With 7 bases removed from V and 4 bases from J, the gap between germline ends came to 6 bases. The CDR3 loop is CASTPSDTQYF. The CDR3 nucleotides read TGTGCCAGCACCCCCTCAGATACGCAGTATTTT. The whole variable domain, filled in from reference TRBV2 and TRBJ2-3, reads EPEVTQTPSHQVTQMGQEVILRCVPISNHLYFYWYRQILGQKVEFLVSFYNNEISEKSEIFDDQFSVERPDGSNFTLKIRSTKLEDSAMYFCASTPSDTQYFGPGTRLTVL.

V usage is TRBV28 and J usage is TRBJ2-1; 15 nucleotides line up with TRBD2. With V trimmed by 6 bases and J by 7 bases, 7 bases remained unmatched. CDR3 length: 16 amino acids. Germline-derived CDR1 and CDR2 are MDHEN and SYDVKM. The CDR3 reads CASRELGTSGRNEQFF. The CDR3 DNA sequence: TGTGCCAGCAGAGAGCTCGGGACTAGCGGGAGGAATGAGCAGTTCTTC.

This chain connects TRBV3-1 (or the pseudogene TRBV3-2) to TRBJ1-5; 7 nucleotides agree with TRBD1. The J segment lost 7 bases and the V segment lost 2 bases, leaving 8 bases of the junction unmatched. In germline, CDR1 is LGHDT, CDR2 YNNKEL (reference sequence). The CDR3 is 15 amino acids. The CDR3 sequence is CASSQSQGVDQPQHF. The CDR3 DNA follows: TGTGCCAGCAGCCAAAGCCAGGGGGTGGACCAGCCCCAGCATTTT.

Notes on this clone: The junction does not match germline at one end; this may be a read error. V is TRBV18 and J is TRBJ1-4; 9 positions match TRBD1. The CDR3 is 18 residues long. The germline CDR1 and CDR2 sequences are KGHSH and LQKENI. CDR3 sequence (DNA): TGTGCCAGCTCATCACCCCTAAGAGTACAGGGGGCATATGAAAAACTGTTTTTT. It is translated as CASSSPLRVQGAYEKLFF. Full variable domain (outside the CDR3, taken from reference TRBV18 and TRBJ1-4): NAGVMQNPRHLVRRRGQEARLRCSPMKGHSHVYWYRQLPEEGLKFMVYLQKENIIDESGMPKERFSAEFPKEGPSILRIQQVVRGDSAAYFCASSSPLRVQGAYEKLFFGSGTQLSVL.

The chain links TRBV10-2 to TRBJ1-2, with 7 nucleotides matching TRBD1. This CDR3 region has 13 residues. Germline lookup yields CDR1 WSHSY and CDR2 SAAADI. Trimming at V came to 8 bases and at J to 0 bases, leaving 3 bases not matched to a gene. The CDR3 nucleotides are TGCGCCAGCGGCGGGACAGCTAACTATGGCTACACCTTC. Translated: CASGGTANYGYTF.

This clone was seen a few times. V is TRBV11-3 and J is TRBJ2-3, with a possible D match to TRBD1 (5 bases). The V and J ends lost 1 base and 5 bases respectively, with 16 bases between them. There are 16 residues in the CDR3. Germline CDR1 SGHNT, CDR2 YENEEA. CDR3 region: CASSLGSRTKEDTQYF. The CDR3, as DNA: TGTGCCAGCAGCTTAGGGTCGAGGACAAAGGAAGATACGCAGTATTTT.

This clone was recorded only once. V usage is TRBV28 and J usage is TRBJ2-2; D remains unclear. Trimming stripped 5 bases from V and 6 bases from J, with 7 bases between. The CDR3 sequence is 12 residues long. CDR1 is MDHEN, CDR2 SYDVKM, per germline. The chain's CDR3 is CASSESAGELFF. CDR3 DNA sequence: TGTGCCAGCAGTGAGAGCGCCGGGGAGCTGTTTTTT.

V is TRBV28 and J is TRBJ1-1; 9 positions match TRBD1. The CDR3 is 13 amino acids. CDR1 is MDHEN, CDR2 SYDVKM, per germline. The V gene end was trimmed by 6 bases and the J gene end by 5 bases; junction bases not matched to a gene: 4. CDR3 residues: CASRGDRVTEAFF. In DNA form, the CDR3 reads TGTGCCAGCAGAGGGGACAGGGTTACTGAAGCTTTCTTT.

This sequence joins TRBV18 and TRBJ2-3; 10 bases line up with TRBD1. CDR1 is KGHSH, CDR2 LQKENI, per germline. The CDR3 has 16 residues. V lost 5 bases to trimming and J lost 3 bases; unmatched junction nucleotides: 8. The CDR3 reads CASSTRRDRGTDTQYF. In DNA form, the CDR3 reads TGTGCCAGCTCAACTCGGCGGGACAGGGGAACAGATACGCAGTATTTT. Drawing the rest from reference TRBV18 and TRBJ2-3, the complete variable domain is NAGVMQNPRHLVRRRGQEARLRCSPMKGHSHVYWYRQLPEEGLKFMVYLQKENIIDESGMPKERFSAEFPKEGPSILRIQQVVRGDSAAYFCASSTRRDRGTDTQYFGPGTRLTVL.

CDR3 nucleotides: TGTGCCAGCGGCCTACAGTCCTCCTATGGCTACACCTTC. This sequence encodes CASGLQSSYGYTF. The genes are TRBV6-5 and TRBJ1-2, with no clear D. Trimming took 8 bases from V and 4 from J, leaving 14 bases between them. CDR1 and CDR2 from the germline V gene are MNHEY and SVGAGI. CDR3 length: 13 amino acids.

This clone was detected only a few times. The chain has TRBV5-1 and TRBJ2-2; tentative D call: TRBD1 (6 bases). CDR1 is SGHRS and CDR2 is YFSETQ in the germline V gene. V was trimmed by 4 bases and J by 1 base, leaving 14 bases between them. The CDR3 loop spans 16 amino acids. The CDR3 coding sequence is TGCGCCAGCAGCCCATCTACGACAGGGAACACCGGGGAGCTGTTTTTT. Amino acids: CASSPSTTGNTGELFF.

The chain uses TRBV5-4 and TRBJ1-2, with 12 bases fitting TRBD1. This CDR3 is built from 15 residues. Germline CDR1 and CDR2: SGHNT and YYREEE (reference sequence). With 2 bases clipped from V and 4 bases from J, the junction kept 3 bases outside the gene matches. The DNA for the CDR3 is TGTGCCAGCAGCTTTTGGGGACAGGGGGCCTATGGCTACACCTTC. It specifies CASSFWGQGAYGYTF.

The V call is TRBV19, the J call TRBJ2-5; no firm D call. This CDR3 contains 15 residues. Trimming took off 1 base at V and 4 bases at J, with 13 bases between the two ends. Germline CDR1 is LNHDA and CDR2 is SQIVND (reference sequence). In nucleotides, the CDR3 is TGTGCCAGTAGTATAGGAGGTCGGTTACCAGAGACCCAGTACTTC. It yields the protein CASSIGGRLPETQYF.

The CDR3 reads CASRDSTIGYTF. CDR3 sequence (DNA): TGTGCCAGTAGGGACAGCACCATTGGCTACACCTTC. This sequence joins TRBV19 and TRBJ1-2, with D perhaps matching TRBD1 (6 bases). Germline V gene sequence: CDR1 LNHDA, CDR2 SQIVND (reference sequence). The V end was cut by 6 bases, the J end by 7 bases, with 12 bases between. The CDR3 contains 12 residues.

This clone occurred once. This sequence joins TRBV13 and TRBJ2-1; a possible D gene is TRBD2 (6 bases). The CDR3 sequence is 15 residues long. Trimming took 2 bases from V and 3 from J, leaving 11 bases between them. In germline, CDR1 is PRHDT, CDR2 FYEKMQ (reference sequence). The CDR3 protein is CASSLKWGGYNEQFF. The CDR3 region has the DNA TGTGCCAGCAGCTTAAAATGGGGAGGCTACAATGAGCAGTTCTTC. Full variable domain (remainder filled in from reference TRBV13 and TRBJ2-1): AAGVIQSPRHLIKEKRETATLKCYPIPRHDTVYWYQQGPGQDPQFLISFYEKMQSDKGSIPDRFSAQQFSDYHSELNMSSLELGDSALYFCASSLKWGGYNEQFFGPGTRLTVL.

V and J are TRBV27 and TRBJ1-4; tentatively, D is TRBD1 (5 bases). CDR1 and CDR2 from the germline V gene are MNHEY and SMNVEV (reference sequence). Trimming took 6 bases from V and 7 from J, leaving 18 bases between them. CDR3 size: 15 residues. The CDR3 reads CASSPRGVEGEKLFF. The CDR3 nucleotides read TGTGCCAGCAGCCCTCGGGGGGTTGAGGGTGAAAAACTGTTTTTT.

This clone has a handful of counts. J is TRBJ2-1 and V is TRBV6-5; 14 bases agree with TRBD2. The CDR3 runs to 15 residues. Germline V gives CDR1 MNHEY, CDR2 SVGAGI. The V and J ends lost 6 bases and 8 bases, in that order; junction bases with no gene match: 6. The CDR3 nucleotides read TGTGCCAGCAGGGGACTAGCGGGAGCTCTCTATGAGCAGTTCTTC. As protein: CASRGLAGALYEQFF.

The CDR3 spells CASSLIAGVSGYTF. DNA for the CDR3: TGTGCCAGCAGTTTAATCGCAGGGGTATCCGGCTACACCTTC. This chain connects TRBV28 to TRBJ1-2, with a tentative D call TRBD1 (6 bases). Germline CDR1 and CDR2: MDHEN and SYDVKM. V lost 2 bases, J lost 8 bases, and 15 bases lay in between. The CDR3 totals 14 residues.

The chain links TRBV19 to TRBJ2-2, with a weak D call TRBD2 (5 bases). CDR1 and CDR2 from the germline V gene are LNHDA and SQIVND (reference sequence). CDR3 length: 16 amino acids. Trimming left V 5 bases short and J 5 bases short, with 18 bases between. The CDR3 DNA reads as TGTGCCAGTAGTGACCCCTATCGGCGGGCGACCGGGGAGCTGTTTTTT. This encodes CASSDPYRRATGELFF.